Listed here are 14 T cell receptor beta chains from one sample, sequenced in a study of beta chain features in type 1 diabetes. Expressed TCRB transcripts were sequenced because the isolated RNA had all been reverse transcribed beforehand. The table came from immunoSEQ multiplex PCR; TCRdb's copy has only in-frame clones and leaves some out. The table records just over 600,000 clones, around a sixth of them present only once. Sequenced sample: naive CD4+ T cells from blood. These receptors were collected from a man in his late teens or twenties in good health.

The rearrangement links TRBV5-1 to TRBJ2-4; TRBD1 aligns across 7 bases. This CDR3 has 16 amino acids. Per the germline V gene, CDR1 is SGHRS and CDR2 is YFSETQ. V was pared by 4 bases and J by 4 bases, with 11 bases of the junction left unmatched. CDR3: CASSDPGTALKNIQYF. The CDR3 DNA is TGCGCCAGCAGCGATCCCGGGACAGCCCTAAAAAACATTCAGTACTTC. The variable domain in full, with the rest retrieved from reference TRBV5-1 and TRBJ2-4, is KAGVTQTPRYLIKTRGQQVTLSCSPISGHRSVSWYQQTPGQGLQFLFEYFSETQRNKGNFPGRFSGRQFSNSRSEMNVSTLELGDSALYLCASSDPGTALKNIQYFGAGTRLSVL.

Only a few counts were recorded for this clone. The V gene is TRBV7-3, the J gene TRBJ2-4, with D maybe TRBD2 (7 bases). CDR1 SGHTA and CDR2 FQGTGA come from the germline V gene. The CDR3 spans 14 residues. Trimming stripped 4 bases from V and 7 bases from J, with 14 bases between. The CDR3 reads CASSSPGGANIQYF. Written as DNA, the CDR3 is TGTGCCAGCAGCTCCCCGGGGGGCGCGAACATTCAGTACTTC. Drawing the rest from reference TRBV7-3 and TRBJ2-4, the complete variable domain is GAGVSQTPSNKVTEKGKYVELRCDPISGHTALYWYRQSLGQGPEFLIYFQGTGAADDSGLPNDRFFAVRPEGSVSTLKIQRTERGDSAVYLCASSSPGGANIQYFGAGTRLSVL.

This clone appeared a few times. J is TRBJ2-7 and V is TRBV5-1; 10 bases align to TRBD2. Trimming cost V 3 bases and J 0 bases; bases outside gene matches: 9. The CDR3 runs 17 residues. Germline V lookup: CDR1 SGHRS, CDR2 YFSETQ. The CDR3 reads CASSSGLAVVSSYEQYF. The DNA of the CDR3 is TGCGCCAGCAGCTCAGGACTAGCGGTTGTGAGCTCCTACGAGCAGTACTTC. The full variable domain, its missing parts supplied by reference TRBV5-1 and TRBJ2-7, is KAGVTQTPRYLIKTRGQQVTLSCSPISGHRSVSWYQQTPGQGLQFLFEYFSETQRNKGNFPGRFSGRQFSNSRSEMNVSTLELGDSALYLCASSSGLAVVSSYEQYFGPGTRLTVT.

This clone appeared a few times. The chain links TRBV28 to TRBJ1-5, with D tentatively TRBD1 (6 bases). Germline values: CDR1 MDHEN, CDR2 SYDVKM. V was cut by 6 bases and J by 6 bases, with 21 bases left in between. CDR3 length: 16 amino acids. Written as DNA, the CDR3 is TGTGCCAGCAGCCGTACGGGCAGGGGTGGTAGTCAGCCCCAGCATTTT. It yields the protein CASSRTGRGGSQPQHF.

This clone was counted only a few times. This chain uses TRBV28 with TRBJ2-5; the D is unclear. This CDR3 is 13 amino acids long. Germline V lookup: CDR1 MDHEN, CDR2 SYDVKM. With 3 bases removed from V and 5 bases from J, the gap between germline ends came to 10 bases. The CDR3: CASSFQLRETQYF. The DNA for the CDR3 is TGTGCCAGCAGTTTCCAACTACGGGAGACCCAGTACTTC.

The CDR3 is CASSEDGNYGYTF. The CDR3 nucleotides are TGTGCCAGCAGTGAGGACGGGAACTATGGCTACACCTTC. The chain joins TRBV25-1 to TRBJ1-2, with D unclear. The germline CDR1 and CDR2 sequences are MGHDK and SYGVNS. The CDR3 is 13 residues long. Trimming shortened V by 3 bases and J by 2 bases, and 7 bases separated the two germline ends.

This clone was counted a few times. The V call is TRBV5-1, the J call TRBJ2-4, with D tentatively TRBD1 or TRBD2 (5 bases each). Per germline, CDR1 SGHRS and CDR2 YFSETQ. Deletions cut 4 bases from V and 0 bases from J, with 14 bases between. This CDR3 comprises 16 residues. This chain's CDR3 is CASSLVGRLAKNIQYF. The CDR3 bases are TGCGCCAGCAGCCTGGTGGGACGATTAGCCAAAAACATTCAGTACTTC.

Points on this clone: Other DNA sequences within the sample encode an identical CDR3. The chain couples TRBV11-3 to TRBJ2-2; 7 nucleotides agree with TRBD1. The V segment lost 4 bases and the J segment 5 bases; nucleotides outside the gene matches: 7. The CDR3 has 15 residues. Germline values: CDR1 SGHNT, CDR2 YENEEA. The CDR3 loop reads CASSSGQVRTGELFF. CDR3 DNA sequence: TGTGCCAGCAGCTCCGGACAGGTCCGAACCGGGGAGCTGTTTTTT.

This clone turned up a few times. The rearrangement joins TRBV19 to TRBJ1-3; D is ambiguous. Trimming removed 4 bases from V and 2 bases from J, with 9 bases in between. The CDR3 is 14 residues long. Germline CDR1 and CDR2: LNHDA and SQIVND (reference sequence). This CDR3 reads CASSNLAPGNTIYF. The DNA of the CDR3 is TGTGCCAGTAGTAACCTCGCGCCTGGAAACACCATATATTTT. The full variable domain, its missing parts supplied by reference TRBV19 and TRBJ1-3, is DGGITQSPKYLFRKEGQNVTLSCEQNLNHDAMYWYRQDPGQGLRLIYYSQIVNDFQKGDIAEGYSVSREKKESFPLTVTSAQKNPTAFYLCASSNLAPGNTIYFGEGSWLTVV.

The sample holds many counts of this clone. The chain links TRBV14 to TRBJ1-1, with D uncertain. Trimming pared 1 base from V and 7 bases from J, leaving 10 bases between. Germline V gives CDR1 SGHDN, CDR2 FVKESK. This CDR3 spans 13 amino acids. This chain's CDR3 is CASSQVGRNEAFF. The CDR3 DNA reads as TGTGCCAGCAGCCAAGTCGGACGCAATGAAGCTTTCTTT.

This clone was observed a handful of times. CDR3 residues: CASSQDRDRANEQFF. The CDR3 DNA reads TGCGCCAGCAGCCAAGACCGGGACAGGGCTAATGAGCAGTTCTTC. J is TRBJ2-1 and V is TRBV4-1; 9 nucleotides line up with TRBD1. Trimming at V came to 0 bases and at J to 7 bases, leaving 4 bases not matched to a gene. This CDR3 has 15 amino acids. Germline assignment: CDR1 MGHRA and CDR2 YSYEKL.

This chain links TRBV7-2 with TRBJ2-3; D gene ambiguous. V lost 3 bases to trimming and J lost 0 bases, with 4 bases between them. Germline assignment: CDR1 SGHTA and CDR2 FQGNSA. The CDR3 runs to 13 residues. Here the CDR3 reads CASSFHSTDTQYF. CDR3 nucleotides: TGTGCCAGCAGCTTTCACAGCACAGATACGCAGTATTTT.

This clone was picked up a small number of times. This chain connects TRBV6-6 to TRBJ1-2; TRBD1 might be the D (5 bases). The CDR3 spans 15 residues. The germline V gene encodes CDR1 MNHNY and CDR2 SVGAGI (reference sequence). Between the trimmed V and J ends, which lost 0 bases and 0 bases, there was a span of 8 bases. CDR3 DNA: TGTGCCAGCAGTTACTCCGGGGCAGCTAACTATGGCTACACCTTC. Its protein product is CASSYSGAANYGYTF.

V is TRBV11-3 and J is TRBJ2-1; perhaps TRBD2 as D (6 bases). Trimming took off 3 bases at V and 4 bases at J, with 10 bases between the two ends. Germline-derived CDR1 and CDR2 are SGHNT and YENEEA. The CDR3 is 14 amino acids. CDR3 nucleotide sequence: TGTGCCAGCAGCTTCCGTAGCGGATACAATGAGCAGTTCTTC. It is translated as CASSFRSGYNEQFF.